What follows is one T cell receptor beta chain and its context. Its target is not known. TCRdb's copy holds only in-frame clones and misses some; the assay was immunoSEQ multiplex PCR. The data contain about 100,000 clones, approximately 90% of them singletons. The source of the sample is a study of PD-1 blockade in classical Hodgkin lymphoma. On the study more broadly: Patients were dosed intravenously with nivolumab at 3 mg/kg every 2 weeks.

Patients all relapsed after autologous stem cell transplantation, and there was variation in brentuximab vedotin exposure. This CDR3 region has 18 residues. Trimming took 2 bases from V and 1 from J, leaving 20 bases between them. The germline V gene encodes CDR1 SGHAT and CDR2 FQNNGV. Whole-study results and caveats: The CD4+ diversity rise by C4D1 was clearest in complete responders.

The receptor's source is a human donor with classical Hodgkin lymphoma. The sequences come from peripheral blood mononuclear cells (PBMCs), collected before the second cycle of nivolumab. The rearrangement links TRBV11-2 to TRBJ2-5; D is perhaps TRBD1 or TRBD2 (6 bases each). The CDR3 reads CASSLNKIRRGVQETQYF. The CDR3 region has the DNA TGTGCCAGCAGCTTAAACAAGATACGGAGGGGGGTCCAAGAGACCCAGTACTTC.